Shown below are 15 T cell receptor beta chains from a single sample sequenced in a study of beta chain features in type 1 diabetes. The investigators reverse transcribed all of the isolated RNA, so they sequenced expressed TCRB transcripts. The protocol was immunoSEQ multiplex PCR, while the TCRdb copy is restricted to in-frame clones and leaves out a portion. This table holds hundreds of thousands of clones, around 15% found once. Sample: naive CD4+ T cells from blood. The receptors originated from a young man in good health.

V and J are TRBV30 and TRBJ1-2, with D possibly being TRBD1 (5 bases). The ends were cut back, 5 bases at V and 0 bases at J, with 13 bases in the middle. CDR3 length: 14 amino acids. Germline values: CDR1 GTSNPN, CDR2 SVGIG (reference sequence). CDR3 protein: CAWRPRVSNYGYTF. DNA of the CDR3: TGTGCCTGGCGACCCAGGGTATCTAACTATGGCTACACCTTC.

A remark on this clone: A read error may account for a junction end that differs from germline. The chain joins TRBV25-1 to TRBJ2-3; 10 bases match TRBD1. The CDR3 has 18 amino acids. Looked up from germline, CDR1 is MGHDK and CDR2 is SYGVNS. The CDR3 nucleotides are TGTGACAGCAGTGAGCCACTTTCCGGGACAGGGGTGGGAGATACGCAGTATTTT. This encodes CDSSEPLSGTGVGDTQYF. Based on the CDR3 plus reference TRBV25-1 and TRBJ2-3, the full variable domain is EADIYQTPRYLVIGTGKKITLECSQTMGHDKMYWYQQDPGMELHLIHYSYGVNSTEKGDLSSESTVSRIRTEHFPLTLESARPSHTSQYLCDSSEPLSGTGVGDTQYFGPGTRLTVL.

The genes are TRBV10-3 and TRBJ2-3, with 7 bases lining up with TRBD1. CDR1 and CDR2 (germline): ENHRY, SYGVKD. The CDR3 runs to 14 residues. The V segment lost 4 bases and the J segment 4 bases; nucleotides outside the gene matches: 5. The CDR3 spells CAISGHRGSDTQYF. The DNA of the CDR3 is TGTGCCATCAGTGGGCACAGGGGATCAGATACGCAGTATTTT.

This clone was found a few times. The chain employs TRBV4-3 and TRBJ2-1; TRBD1 matches 7 bases. Germline V gene lookup returns CDR1 LGHNA and CDR2 YSLEER. The length of the CDR3 is 14 residues. Trimming cost V 3 bases and J 5 bases; bases outside gene matches: 4. CDR3 nucleotides: TGCGCCAGCAGCCAGAAAGGGGGCCACAATGAGCAGTTCTTC. Protein sequence: CASSQKGGHNEQFF.

V gene TRBV5-4 combines with J gene TRBJ2-6; a possible D gene is TRBD1 (5 bases). Between the trimmed V and J ends, which lost 5 bases and 4 bases, there was a span of 13 bases. CDR3 length: 15 amino acids. Germline loops: CDR1 SGHNT, CDR2 YYREEE (reference sequence). CDR3 amino acids: CASSFPWTGANVLTF. CDR3 bases: TGTGCCAGCAGTTTTCCTTGGACAGGGGCCAACGTCCTGACTTTC. Variable domain in full (rest from reference TRBV5-4 and TRBJ2-6): ETGVTQSPTHLIKTRGQQVTLRCSSQSGHNTVSWYQQALGQGPQFIFQYYREEENGRGNFPPRFSGLQFPNYSSELNVNALELDDSALYLCASSFPWTGANVLTFGAGSRLTVL.

This rearrangement joins TRBV9 to TRBJ1-4; D perhaps matches TRBD1 (6 bases). The germline V gene encodes CDR1 SGDLS and CDR2 YYNGEE. Trimming left V 0 bases short and J 8 bases short, with 14 bases between. The CDR3 sequence is 15 residues long. This CDR3 reads CASSVDQGLREKLFF. As DNA, the CDR3 is TGTGCCAGCAGCGTAGATCAGGGGTTGAGAGAAAAACTGTTTTTT.

Of note for this clone: One end of the junction is discordant with germline, which a read error may explain. The chain employs TRBV7-2 and TRBJ2-2; 7 bases fit TRBD1. Germline V gene lookup returns CDR1 SGHTA and CDR2 FQGNSA. The CDR3 length is 14 residues. CDR3 nucleotide sequence: TGCGCCAGCAGCCAACAGGGGTCGACCGGGGAGCTGTTTTTT. Translating it yields CASSQQGSTGELFF. Full variable domain (rest looked up from reference TRBV7-2 and TRBJ2-2): GAGVSQSPSNKVTEKGKDVELRCDPISGHTALYWYRQSLGQGLEFLIYFQGNSAPDKSGLPSDRFSAERTGGSVSTLTIQRTQQEDSAVYLCASSQQGSTGELFFGEGSRLTVL.

The V call is TRBV4-3, the J call TRBJ2-4; weak D call: TRBD1 (5 bases). This CDR3 spans 21 amino acids. Germline lookup yields CDR1 LGHNA and CDR2 YSLEER. The ends were cut back, 4 bases at V and 3 bases at J, with 31 bases in the middle. The CDR3 nucleotides read TGCGCCAGCAGCCGAATGGTTTCCAGGGTTAAAGGGGTTTATGGCAAAAACATTCAGTACTTC. Translation gives CASSRMVSRVKGVYGKNIQYF.

This clone was picked up a small number of times. The chain couples TRBV16 to TRBJ2-2, with 7 bases identical to TRBD1. Germline trimming cut 11 bases from V and 5 bases from J; bases unmatched to any gene: 11. CDR3 length: 14 residues. Germline V gene lookup returns CDR1 KGHSY and CDR2 FQNENV. CDR3 loop: CAGTIKTGTGELFF. CDR3 DNA: TGTGCCGGAACGATAAAGACAGGGACCGGGGAGCTGTTTTTT.

This clone was observed a few times. The chain has TRBV6-5 and TRBJ2-6, with D maybe TRBD1 (5 bases). The CDR3 spans 14 residues. In germline, CDR1 is MNHEY, CDR2 SVGAGI. Deletions cut 8 bases from V and 0 bases from J, with 8 bases between. CDR3 residues: CASDSNSGANVLTF. CDR3 nucleotides: TGTGCCAGCGACAGTAACTCTGGGGCCAACGTCCTGACTTTC.

CDR3 protein: CASSFDSSNQPQHF. For the CDR3, the DNA is TGTGCCAGCAGCTTTGACAGCAGCAATCAGCCCCAGCATTTT. The V and J genes are TRBV7-9 and TRBJ1-5, with D possibly being TRBD1 (5 bases). The CDR3 runs 14 residues. CDR1 SEHNR and CDR2 FQNEAQ come from the germline V gene (reference sequence). Trimming pared 3 bases from V and 1 base from J, leaving 7 bases between. Based on the CDR3 plus reference TRBV7-9 and TRBJ1-5, the full variable domain is DTGVSQNPRHKITKRGQNVTFRCDPISEHNRLYWYRQTLGQGPEFLTYFQNEAQLEKSRLLSDRFSAERPKGSFSTLEIQRTEQGDSAMYLCASSFDSSNQPQHFGDGTRLSIL.

The chain is built from TRBV19 and TRBJ2-7; possibly TRBD1 for D (5 bases). Germline loops: CDR1 LNHDA, CDR2 SQIVND (reference sequence). CDR3 size: 14 residues. Between the trimmed V and J ends, which lost 3 bases and 4 bases, there was a span of 13 bases. The CDR3 sequence is CASSMRRTPYEQYF. The CDR3 DNA reads TGTGCCAGTAGTATGCGAAGGACACCTTACGAGCAGTACTTC.

About this clone: Other DNA sequences in this specimen translate into the identical CDR3. The chain has TRBV18 and TRBJ2-3; no clear D. CDR3 length: 12 amino acids. Deletions cut 2 bases from V and 4 bases from J, with 4 bases between. Germline V gene data show CDR1 as KGHSH and CDR2 as LQKENI. The DNA of the CDR3 is TGTGCCAGCTCACCAGGTTCAGATACGCAGTATTTT. This codes for CASSPGSDTQYF.

The chain couples TRBV21-1 to TRBJ1-1. TRBV21-1 is an annotated pseudogene. The CDR3 sequence is 16 residues long. The CDR3 loop is CASTSKFPAKGTEAFF. CDR3 DNA: TGTGCCAGCACGTCCAAATTCCCCGCTAAGGGCACTGAAGCTTTCTTT.

This clone has only a few counts. CDR3 DNA sequence: TGTGCCAGCAGCGTCCAAAGCGACAGACAAGAGACCCAGTACTTC. Translation: CASSVQSDRQETQYF. V and J are TRBV9 and TRBJ2-5, with a possible D match to TRBD1 (5 bases). The CDR3 totals 15 residues. V was shortened by 2 bases and J by 2 bases, with 13 bases between the two germline ends. Germline loops: CDR1 SGDLS, CDR2 YYNGEE. The variable domain in full, completed from reference TRBV9 and TRBJ2-5, reads DSGVTQTPKHLITATGQRVTLRCSPRSGDLSVYWYQQSLDQGLQFLIQYYNGEERAKGNILERFSAQQFPDLHSELNLSSLELGDSALYFCASSVQSDRQETQYFGPGTRLLVL.